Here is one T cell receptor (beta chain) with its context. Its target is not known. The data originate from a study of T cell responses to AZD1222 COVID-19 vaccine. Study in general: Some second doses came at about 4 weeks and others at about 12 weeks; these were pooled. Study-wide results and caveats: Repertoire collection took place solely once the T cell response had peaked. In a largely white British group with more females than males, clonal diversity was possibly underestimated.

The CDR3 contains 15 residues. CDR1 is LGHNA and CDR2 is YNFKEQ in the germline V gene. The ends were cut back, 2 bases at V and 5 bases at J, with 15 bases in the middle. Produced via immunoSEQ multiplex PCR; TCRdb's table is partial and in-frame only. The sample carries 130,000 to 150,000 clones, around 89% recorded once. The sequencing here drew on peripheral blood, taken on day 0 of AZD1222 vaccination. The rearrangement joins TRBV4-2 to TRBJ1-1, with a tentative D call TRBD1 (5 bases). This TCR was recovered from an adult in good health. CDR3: CASSQQTQGGTEAFF. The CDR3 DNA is TGTGCCAGCAGCCAACAGACTCAGGGAGGAACTGAAGCTTTCTTT.